Each of the 29 T cell receptor beta chains below was sequenced from the same sample in a study of cytomegalovirus exposure and HLA in healthy donors. The PCR used 60 Vbeta and 13 Jbeta primers. The method was immunoSEQ multiplex PCR; TCRdb's version includes in-frame clones alone and lacks a portion of them. Its listing shows approximately 30,000 clones. Material: PBMCs. All receptors come from a woman aged 40 to 55 in good health and CMV-seropositive.

The rearrangement links TRBV27 to TRBJ2-7; D possibly corresponds to TRBD2 (5 bases). V lost 3 bases, J lost 3 bases, and 12 bases lay in between. CDR1 and CDR2 from the germline V gene are MNHEY and SMNVEV (reference sequence). The CDR3 length is 14 residues. The CDR3 nucleotides read TGTGCCAGCAGTTTGAGTGGCGGAGGCTACGAGCAGTACTTC. It encodes CASSLSGGGYEQYF.

Here the CDR3 reads CASSPWTGGNEQFF. CDR3 coding DNA: TGTGCCAGCAGTCCGTGGACAGGGGGCAATGAGCAGTTCTTC. This sequence joins TRBV27 and TRBJ2-1; 10 nucleotides match TRBD1. Germline V CDR1 and CDR2: MNHEY, SMNVEV (reference sequence). This CDR3 comprises 14 residues. V lost 5 bases, J lost 6 bases, and 4 bases stayed unmatched.

The gene calls are TRBV29-1 and TRBJ2-5, with D possibly TRBD1 on 5 matching bases. The CDR3 runs 10 residues. V was cut by 4 bases and J by 5 bases, with 5 bases left in between. Germline V CDR1 and CDR2: SQVTM, ANQGSEA. The CDR3 sequence: CSVAGETQYF. The CDR3 bases are TGCAGCGTTGCAGGGGAGACCCAGTACTTC.

This chain links TRBV4-3 with TRBJ2-1, with TRBD1 matching over 7 bases. Germline loops: CDR1 LGHNA, CDR2 YSLEER. There are 15 residues in the CDR3. The V segment lost 0 bases and the J segment 4 bases; nucleotides outside the gene matches: 3. The CDR3 DNA reads TGCGCCAGCAGCCAAGAAACAGGGGCATACAATGAGCAGTTCTTC. This translates into CASSQETGAYNEQFF.

The V call is TRBV7-3, the J call TRBJ1-4, with TRBD1 as a possible D gene (6 bases). The germline V and J ends were trimmed by 1 base and 3 bases, with 15 bases remaining between them. This CDR3 is built from 17 residues. Germline CDR1 is SGHTA and CDR2 is FQGTGA. CDR3 region: CASSLKVGGRSNEKLFF. The CDR3 region has the DNA TGTGCCAGCAGCTTAAAGGTGGGGGGGCGGTCTAATGAAAAACTGTTTTTT.

The CDR3 spells CASSHLGSEVSYNEQFF. The CDR3 nucleotides are TGTGCCAGCAGCCATTTAGGGAGTGAAGTTTCCTACAATGAGCAGTTCTTC. V is TRBV14 and J is TRBJ2-1; D is perhaps TRBD2 (5 bases). There are 17 residues in the CDR3. Germline V gives CDR1 SGHDN, CDR2 FVKESK. V gave up 3 bases and J gave up 1 base, with 16 bases separating them.

The chain joins TRBV5-5 to TRBJ1-2; D unresolved. Germline-derived CDR1 and CDR2 are SGHKS and YYEKEE (reference sequence). The CDR3 has 14 residues. Trimming pared 1 base from V and 1 base from J, leaving 8 bases between. The CDR3 loop reads CASSLLQFNYGYTF. CDR3 bases: TGTGCCAGCAGCTTGCTACAGTTTAACTATGGCTACACCTTC. The whole variable domain, filled in from reference TRBV5-5 and TRBJ1-2, reads DAGVTQSPTHLIKTRGQQVTLRCSPISGHKSVSWYQQVLGQGPQFIFQYYEKEERGRGNFPDRFSARQFPNYSSELNVNALLLGDSALYLCASSLLQFNYGYTFGSGTRLTVV.

The chain employs TRBV2 and TRBJ1-5, with D unclear. Germline assignment: CDR1 SNHLY and CDR2 FYNNEI. The CDR3 runs 13 residues. V was trimmed by 5 bases and J by 5 bases, leaving 10 bases between them. The CDR3 region is CASSQSEDQPQHF. CDR3 sequence (DNA): TGTGCCAGCAGTCAGTCCGAGGATCAGCCCCAGCATTTT. The variable domain in full, with the rest retrieved from reference TRBV2 and TRBJ1-5, is EPEVTQTPSHQVTQMGQEVILRCVPISNHLYFYWYRQILGQKVEFLVSFYNNEISEKSEIFDDQFSVERPDGSNFTLKIRSTKLEDSAMYFCASSQSEDQPQHFGDGTRLSIL.

This chain connects TRBV5-1 to TRBJ1-4, with 7 bases identical to TRBD1. V shed 4 bases, J shed 4 bases, and the junction held 10 bases outside the gene matches. Germline-derived CDR1 and CDR2 are SGHRS and YFSETQ. This CDR3 is 16 amino acids long. Here the CDR3 DNA reads TGCGCCAGCAGCGAGGGGGTAGGGGGCCGTAATGAAAAACTGTTTTTT. Translated, it gives CASSEGVGGRNEKLFF. The variable domain in full, with the rest retrieved from reference TRBV5-1 and TRBJ1-4, is KAGVTQTPRYLIKTRGQQVTLSCSPISGHRSVSWYQQTPGQGLQFLFEYFSETQRNKGNFPGRFSGRQFSNSRSEMNVSTLELGDSALYLCASSEGVGGRNEKLFFGSGTQLSVL.

The rearrangement links TRBV5-6 to TRBJ1-2; TRBD1 matches 12 bases. J gave up 7 bases and V 4 bases, and 11 bases lay outside the gene matches. CDR3 length: 16 amino acids. CDR1 is SGHDT, CDR2 YYEEEE, per germline. This chain's CDR3 is CASSTEAGQGAIGYTF. CDR3 coding DNA: TGTGCCAGCAGCACGGAAGCGGGACAGGGGGCAATTGGCTACACCTTC.

The chain joins TRBV29-1 to TRBJ1-6; tentatively, D is TRBD1 (5 bases). The V and J ends lost 4 bases and 4 bases respectively, with 8 bases between them. Per germline, CDR1 SQVTM and CDR2 ANQGSEA. The CDR3 consists of 13 residues. The CDR3 region has the DNA TGCAGCGTTGGGGCAGGGTATAATTCACCCCTCCACTTT. It specifies CSVGAGYNSPLHF.

This chain connects TRBV9 to TRBJ2-3, with 8 bases that match TRBD2. Trimming removed 4 bases from V and 4 bases from J; junction bases left unmatched: 8. CDR3 size: 15 residues. CDR1 SGDLS and CDR2 YYNGEE come from the germline V gene. The CDR3 protein is CASSPSGSVSDTQYF. The CDR3 DNA is TGTGCCAGCAGCCCCAGCGGGAGTGTGTCAGATACGCAGTATTTT. Full variable domain (outside the CDR3, taken from reference TRBV9 and TRBJ2-3): DSGVTQTPKHLITATGQRVTLRCSPRSGDLSVYWYQQSLDQGLQFLIQYYNGEERAKGNILERFSAQQFPDLHSELNLSSLELGDSALYFCASSPSGSVSDTQYFGPGTRLTVL.

This sequence joins TRBV23-1 and TRBJ2-7, with D possibly TRBD1 on 5 matching bases. TRBV23-1 is filed as an ORF, its function uncertain. The CDR3 consists of 16 residues. V lost 5 bases to trimming and J lost 2 bases, with 19 bases between them. CDR3 sequence (DNA): TGCGCCAGCAGTTGCCACAGGAAACCCCTAGCCTACGAGCAGTACTTC. The encoded protein is CASSCHRKPLAYEQYF.

CDR3 protein: CASSQGLAGYNEQFF. Here the CDR3 DNA reads TGTGCCAGCAGCCAGGGTCTAGCGGGATACAATGAGCAGTTCTTC. The chain links TRBV2 to TRBJ2-1; 9 bases line up with TRBD2. V shed 6 bases, J shed 4 bases, and the junction held 7 bases outside the gene matches. The V gene's germline CDR1 is SNHLY and CDR2 FYNNEI. The CDR3 has 15 residues.

The chain carries TRBV7-9 and TRBJ1-5; 7 bases line up with TRBD1. The CDR3 has 15 amino acids. CDR1 SEHNR and CDR2 FQNEAQ come from the germline V gene (reference sequence). Trimming cost V 3 bases and J 3 bases; bases outside gene matches: 5. CDR3 in DNA: TGTGCCAGCAGCTTTTCACAGGGGCTCAATCAGCCCCAGCATTTT. This gives the protein CASSFSQGLNQPQHF.

This rearrangement joins TRBV6-1 to TRBJ1-2; maybe TRBD1 (5 bases). Germline-derived CDR1 and CDR2 are MNHNS and SASEGT. V dropped 11 bases and J dropped 6 bases, with 22 bases sitting between them. The CDR3 spans 14 residues. The CDR3 spells CAPPEGTKSDGYTF. CDR3 coding DNA: TGTGCCCCGCCGGAGGGGACCAAATCCGATGGCTACACCTTC.

The V and J genes are TRBV5-1 and TRBJ2-1; D is unresolved. V was shortened by 0 bases and J by 6 bases, with 7 bases between the two germline ends. The CDR3 contains 13 residues. CDR1 is SGHRS and CDR2 is YFSETQ in the germline V gene. The CDR3 sequence: CASSLETFNEQFF. CDR3 coding DNA: TGCGCCAGCAGCTTGGAGACTTTCAATGAGCAGTTCTTC.

The chain has TRBV5-1 and TRBJ2-2, with TRBD2 identical over 9 bases. V lost 4 bases, J lost 5 bases, and 9 bases stayed unmatched. The CDR3 consists of 16 residues. The germline gives CDR1 SGHRS, CDR2 YFSETQ. The CDR3 nucleotides read TGCGCCAGCAGCCCCTCCGGACTAGCGAGGACCGGGGAGCTGTTTTTT. It is translated as CASSPSGLARTGELFF.

The genes are TRBV9 and TRBJ1-2; the D gene is possibly TRBD1 (5 bases). CDR1 and CDR2 (germline): SGDLS, YYNGEE. With 4 bases removed from V and 7 bases from J, the gap between germline ends came to 20 bases. The CDR3 spans 15 residues. CDR3 loop: CASSIPPAGTSGYTF. The CDR3 DNA reads TGTGCCAGCAGCATACCCCCAGCCGGGACTTCTGGCTACACCTTC.

The CDR3 DNA sequence: TGTGCCACCAGCAGAGATGCCAGCGGAGCCCCCTACGAGCAGTACTTC. This codes for CATSRDASGAPYEQYF. V is TRBV15 and J is TRBJ2-7, with a possible D match to TRBD2 (5 bases). The germline CDR1 and CDR2 sequences are LNHNV and YYDKDF (reference sequence). This CDR3 contains 16 residues. V was clipped by 0 bases and J by 2 bases, with 14 bases between them.

V is TRBV5-1 and J is TRBJ2-5; perhaps TRBD2 as D (6 bases). CDR1 is SGHRS and CDR2 is YFSETQ in the germline V gene. The CDR3 loop spans 16 amino acids. The ends were cut back, 5 bases at V and 2 bases at J, with 19 bases in the middle. CDR3 coding DNA: TGCGCCAGCAGACTACCCTACCGGGAGTCACAAGAGACCCAGTACTTC. This translates into CASRLPYRESQETQYF. Drawing the rest from reference TRBV5-1 and TRBJ2-5, the complete variable domain is KAGVTQTPRYLIKTRGQQVTLSCSPISGHRSVSWYQQTPGQGLQFLFEYFSETQRNKGNFPGRFSGRQFSNSRSEMNVSTLELGDSALYLCASRLPYRESQETQYFGPGTRLLVL.

V and J are TRBV2 and TRBJ1-1; D is ambiguous. Trimming stripped 1 base from V and 0 bases from J, with 6 bases between. The germline V gene has CDR1 SNHLY and CDR2 FYNNEI. The CDR3 loop spans 14 amino acids. The CDR3 loop reads CASSEGTLNTEAFF. For the CDR3, the DNA is TGTGCCAGCAGTGAAGGAACTTTGAACACTGAAGCTTTCTTT.

CDR3 sequence reads: CSRMGHDEQFF. The CDR3 DNA sequence: TGCAGCCGGATGGGACACGATGAGCAGTTCTTC. The chain is built from TRBV20-1 and TRBJ2-1, with a weak D call TRBD1 (6 bases). Germline V gives CDR1 DFQATT, CDR2 SNEGSKA (reference sequence). The CDR3 runs 11 residues.

The CDR3 loop reads CASSESRVTSGETYNEQFF. The CDR3, as DNA: TGCGCCAGCAGTGAGTCGAGGGTGACTAGCGGGGAAACCTACAATGAGCAGTTCTTC. V gene TRBV10-1 combines with J gene TRBJ2-1, with 11 bases fitting TRBD2. Germline trimming cut 0 bases from V and 2 bases from J; bases unmatched to any gene: 9. Germline V CDR1 and CDR2: WNHNN, SYGVQD (reference sequence). The CDR3 covers 19 residues.

With respect to this clone: The same CDR3 arises from other DNA sequences in this sample as well. This sequence joins TRBV7-7 and TRBJ2-7; 8 bases fit TRBD1. The CDR3 contains 13 residues. Germline trimming cut 5 bases from V and 6 bases from J; bases unmatched to any gene: 6. Germline CDR1 and CDR2: SSHAT and FNYEAQ (reference sequence). CDR3 sequence reads: CASSPDRGSEQYF. As DNA, the CDR3 is TGTGCCAGCAGCCCCGACAGGGGCAGCGAGCAGTACTTC.

The V gene is TRBV9, the J gene TRBJ2-1; perhaps TRBD1 as D (5 bases). Trimming stripped 4 bases from V and 5 bases from J, with 16 bases between. This CDR3 has 15 amino acids. Germline V gene lookup returns CDR1 SGDLS and CDR2 YYNGEE. The CDR3 spells CASSPRQFGHNEQFF. CDR3 sequence (DNA): TGTGCCAGCAGCCCGAGACAGTTCGGCCACAATGAGCAGTTCTTC.

The V call is TRBV2, the J call TRBJ1-5, with D maybe TRBD1 (5 bases). Per the germline V gene, CDR1 is SNHLY and CDR2 is FYNNEI. Trimming left V 7 bases short and J 6 bases short, with 13 bases between. The CDR3 has 13 residues. DNA of the CDR3: TGTGCCAGCATCGAGCAGGGAGGTCAGCCCCAGCATTTT. It encodes CASIEQGGQPQHF.

The V call is TRBV6-6, the J call TRBJ2-1, with 8 bases that match TRBD1. V gave up 6 bases and J gave up 4 bases; unmatched junction bases: 8. Germline V gives CDR1 MNHNY, CDR2 SVGAGI (reference sequence). The CDR3 extends over 15 amino acids. CDR3 loop: CASSGTGGLYNEQFF. The CDR3 DNA follows: TGTGCCAGCAGCGGGACAGGCGGACTGTACAATGAGCAGTTCTTC.

V and J are TRBV27 and TRBJ1-1, with TRBD1 matching over 9 bases. The length of the CDR3 is 13 residues. Looked up from germline, CDR1 is MNHEY and CDR2 is SMNVEV (reference sequence). After removal of 6 bases from V and 5 bases from J, the junction contained 4 bases not matched to a gene. In DNA form, the CDR3 reads TGTGCCAGCAGCAAACAGGGGGCAACTGAAGCTTTCTTT. Translating gives CASSKQGATEAFF.